This T cell receptor (beta chain) was documented in a study of metastatic and nonmetastatic thyroid tumors. Across the whole study: Both malignant and benign thyroid patients supplied peripheral blood and tumor or nodule tissue samples, across which the repertoires of these patients were then compared.

TCRdb re-called the PCR reads via MiXCR. Found here are 30,000 to 40,000 clones, about 21% of them singletons; the top ten hold less than 4%. Each patient went into thyroid surgery without having received any treatment. This clone has a count of ten or more. The sample carries other DNA sequences with the same CDR3. J was trimmed by 0 bases and V by 9 bases; bases with no gene match: 5. CDR1 is LNHDA, CDR2 SQIVND, per germline (reference sequence). The CDR3 sequence is 14 residues long. This receptor was identified in a male donor with papillary thyroid cancer or a benign thyroid nodule (not recorded which). Some clones in this sample may be carry-over from other donors' samples. The sample comprised tumor tissue. The chain is built from TRBV19 and TRBJ1-3; TRBD1 matches 7 bases. CDR3 in DNA: TGTGCCAGCTCTAGGGACAGCTCTGGAAACACCATATATTTT. Its translation is CASSRDSSGNTIYF.